The 3 T cell receptor beta chains given below trace back to one sample, sequenced in a study of OX40 agonist ivuxolimab in advanced cancers. Some clones are missing from TCRdb's copy, which holds only in-frame ones; the method was immunoSEQ multiplex PCR. The table records 66,000 or so clones, about four fifths of them present only once. This specimen was CD4+ or CD8+ T cells sorted from blood, taken in a trial of the OX40 agonist ivuxolimab. Receptors originate from an adult with an advanced solid tumor such as melanoma, head and neck, liver or kidney cancer.

This clone appeared a few times. Additional DNA sequences in this sample encode the identical CDR3. The chain combines TRBV9 with TRBJ2-1; 11 bases are shared with TRBD2. V dropped 2 bases and J dropped 8; count of bases not matched to a gene: 3. The CDR3 is 14 amino acids. From germline, CDR1 is SGDLS and CDR2 YYNGEE. Written as DNA, the CDR3 is TGTGCCAGCAGCGTTAGCGGGGGGGCCTATGAGCAGTTCTTC. Translation gives CASSVSGGAYEQFF.

This rearrangement joins TRBV19 to TRBJ1-5; possibly TRBD1 for D (6 bases). Germline V gene sequence: CDR1 LNHDA, CDR2 SQIVND (reference sequence). V lost 4 bases and J lost 4, with 17 bases in between. The CDR3 is made up of 16 amino acids. The CDR3 bases are TGTGCCAGTAGTACCCCTGGGACATTTGGAAATCAGCCCCAGCATTTT. Protein: CASSTPGTFGNQPQHF. The complete variable domain, with remaining parts taken from reference TRBV19 and TRBJ1-5, reads DGGITQSPKYLFRKEGQNVTLSCEQNLNHDAMYWYRQDPGQGLRLIYYSQIVNDFQKGDIAEGYSVSREKKESFPLTVTSAQKNPTAFYLCASSTPGTFGNQPQHFGDGTRLSIL.

This chain uses TRBV7-9 with TRBJ1-5; the D gene is possibly TRBD1 (6 bases). CDR1 and CDR2 from the germline V gene are SEHNR and FQNEAQ (reference sequence). V gave up 8 bases and J gave up 5 bases, with 16 bases separating them. The CDR3 loop spans 14 amino acids. The CDR3 here is CASCQGQCDQPQHF. The CDR3 DNA reads as TGTGCCAGCTGCCAAGGACAGTGCGATCAGCCCCAGCATTTT. The variable domain in full, completed from reference TRBV7-9 and TRBJ1-5, reads DTGVSQNPRHKITKRGQNVTFRCDPISEHNRLYWYRQTLGQGPEFLTYFQNEAQLEKSRLLSDRFSAERPKGSFSTLEIQRTEQGDSAMYLCASCQGQCDQPQHFGDGTRLSIL.